The 8 T cell receptor beta chains listed next were all sequenced from one sample in a study of T cells in Graves' hyperthyroidism and ophthalmopathy. Amplification of TCR beta CDR3 regions was performed using RNA transcripts as template. The TCR CDR3 first-round RT-PCR relied on the HTBI primer set. TCRdb re-analysed the multiplex PCR reads in MiXCR, keeping a single row per CDR3 protein. There are around 600,000 distinct CDR3 sequences in the sample; roughly 14% occur only once, and around an eighth lies in the top ten. The specimen was blood. The receptors were gathered from a woman in her 50s with Graves' ophthalmopathy.

This clonotype was recorded many times. The chain carries TRBV29-1 and TRBJ2-5, with a possible D match to TRBD2 (6 bases). V lost 6 bases to trimming and J lost 5 bases, with 16 bases between them. CDR1 SQVTM and CDR2 ANQGSEA come from the germline V gene. The CDR3 totals 13 residues. Here the CDR3 DNA reads TGCAGCGTGGCGCGGGGAGTCGGGGAGACCCAGTACTTC. Amino acids: CSVARGVGETQYF.

This clonotype was detected ten times or more. The DNA of the CDR3 is TGTGCCAGCAGTGAACGGACTACTTACAATGAGCAGTTCTTC. This sequence encodes CASSERTTYNEQFF. This chain links TRBV2 with TRBJ2-1; perhaps TRBD2 as D (6 bases). The CDR3 is made up of 14 amino acids. Trimming shortened V by 2 bases and J by 4 bases, and 9 bases separated the two germline ends. Germline values: CDR1 SNHLY, CDR2 FYNNEI.

The genes are TRBV19 and TRBJ1-2; D is unresolved. Germline loops: CDR1 LNHDA, CDR2 SQIVND (reference sequence). V shed 6 bases and J shed 2 bases, with 10 bases lying between them. CDR3 length equals 13 residues. CDR3 nucleotide sequence: TGTGCCAGTAGAACAGCTCAAAACTATGGCTACACCTTC. It codes for CASRTAQNYGYTF.

The chain couples TRBV6-1 to TRBJ2-1, with 11 bases lining up with TRBD2. The CDR3 contains 14 residues. With 2 bases clipped from V and 15 bases from J, the junction kept 9 bases outside the gene matches. In germline, CDR1 is MNHNS, CDR2 SASEGT. CDR3 coding DNA: TGTGCCAGCAGTGAATCGTATGTAGCGGGAGGGCCGTTCTTC. Its translation is CASSESYVAGGPFF.

This clonotype has ten or more counts. The chain joins TRBV7-8 to TRBJ1-1; the D gene is possibly TRBD1 (5 bases). The V and J ends lost 5 bases and 6 bases respectively, with 19 bases between them. The CDR3 contains 15 residues. Per the germline V gene, CDR1 is SGHVS and CDR2 is FQNEAQ. CDR3 loop: CASSPSNGGFAEAFF. CDR3 DNA sequence: TGTGCCAGCAGCCCTTCAAATGGGGGTTTCGCTGAAGCTTTCTTT.

The V gene is TRBV15, the J gene TRBJ2-7; 10 bases are shared with TRBD2. This CDR3 comprises 13 residues. Germline values: CDR1 LNHNV, CDR2 YYDKDF (reference sequence). V shed 3 bases and J 6 bases; nucleotides not matched to a gene: 2. The CDR3 sequence is CATSSKREGEQYF. DNA for the CDR3: TGTGCCACCAGCAGTAAGCGGGAGGGCGAGCAGTACTTC.

This clonotype was counted many times. The chain links TRBV2 to TRBJ2-2, with D perhaps TRBD1 (6 bases). The V end lost 7 bases, the J end lost 7 bases, and 22 bases lay between the germline ends. CDR3 length: 16 amino acids. The V gene's germline CDR1 is SNHLY and CDR2 FYNNEI. The CDR3: CASITPTGGIGGELFF. The CDR3 DNA reads as TGTGCCAGCATTACCCCGACAGGTGGTATCGGCGGGGAGCTGTTTTTT.

The sample holds many counts of this clonotype. J is TRBJ2-7 and V is TRBV7-2, with D hard to call. With 5 bases removed from V and 3 bases from J, the gap between germline ends came to 29 bases. The CDR3 length is 19 residues. Looked up from germline, CDR1 is SGHTA and CDR2 is FQGNSA. The CDR3 loop reads CASSRRSPTTLKALYEQYF. CDR3 nucleotide sequence: TGTGCCAGCAGCCGCCGAAGCCCCACCACCCTCAAAGCCCTCTACGAGCAGTACTTC.